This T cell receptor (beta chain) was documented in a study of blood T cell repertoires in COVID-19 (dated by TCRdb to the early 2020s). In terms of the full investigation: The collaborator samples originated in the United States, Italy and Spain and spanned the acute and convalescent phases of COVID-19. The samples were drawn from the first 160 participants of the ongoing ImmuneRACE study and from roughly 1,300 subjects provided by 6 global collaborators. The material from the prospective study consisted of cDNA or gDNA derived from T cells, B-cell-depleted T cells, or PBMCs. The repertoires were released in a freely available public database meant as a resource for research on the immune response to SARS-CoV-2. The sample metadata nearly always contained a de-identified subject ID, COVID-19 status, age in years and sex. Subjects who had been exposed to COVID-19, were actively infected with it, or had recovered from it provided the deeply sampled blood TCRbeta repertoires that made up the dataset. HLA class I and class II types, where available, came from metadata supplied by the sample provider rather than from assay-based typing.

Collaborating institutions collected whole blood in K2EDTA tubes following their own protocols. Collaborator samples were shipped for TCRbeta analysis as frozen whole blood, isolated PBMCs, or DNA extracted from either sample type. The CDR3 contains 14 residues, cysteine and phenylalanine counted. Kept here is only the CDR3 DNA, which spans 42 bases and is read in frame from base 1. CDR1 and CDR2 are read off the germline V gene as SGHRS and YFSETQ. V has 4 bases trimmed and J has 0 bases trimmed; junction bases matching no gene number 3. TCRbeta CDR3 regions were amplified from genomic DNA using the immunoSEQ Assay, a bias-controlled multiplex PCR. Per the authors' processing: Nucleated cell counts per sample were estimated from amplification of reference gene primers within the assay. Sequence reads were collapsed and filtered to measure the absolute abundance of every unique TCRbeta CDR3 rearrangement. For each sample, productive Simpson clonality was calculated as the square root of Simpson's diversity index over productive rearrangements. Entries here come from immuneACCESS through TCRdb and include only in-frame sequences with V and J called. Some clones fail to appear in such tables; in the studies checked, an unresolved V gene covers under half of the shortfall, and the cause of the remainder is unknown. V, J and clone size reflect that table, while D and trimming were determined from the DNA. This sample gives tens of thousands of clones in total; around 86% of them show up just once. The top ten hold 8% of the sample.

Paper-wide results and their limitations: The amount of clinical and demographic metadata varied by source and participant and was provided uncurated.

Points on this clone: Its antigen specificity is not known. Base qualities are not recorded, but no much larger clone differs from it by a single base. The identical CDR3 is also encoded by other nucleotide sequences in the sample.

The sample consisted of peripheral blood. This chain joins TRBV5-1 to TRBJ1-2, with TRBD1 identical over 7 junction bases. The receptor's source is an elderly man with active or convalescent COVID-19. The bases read TGCGCCAGCAGCGCCGGGACAGCTAACTATGGCTACACCTTC. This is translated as CASSAGTANYGYTF.